These 18 T cell receptor beta chains were all obtained from the same sample, sequenced in a study of blood T cell repertoires in COVID-19. Profiling relied on immunoSEQ multiplex PCR, and the TCRdb table lists in-frame clones only, not all of them. This table has 200,000 to 300,000 clones, approximately 84% appearing once. What was sequenced was peripheral blood. All receptors come from a man aged 45-65 years with acute or convalescent COVID-19.

This clone was seen once. The chain is built from TRBV5-6 and TRBJ2-6, with D hard to call. The germline gives CDR1 SGHDT, CDR2 YYEEEE. There are 16 residues in the CDR3. V gave up 4 bases and J gave up 1 base, with 12 bases separating them. The CDR3 reads CASSRPSVSGANVLTF. CDR3 sequence (DNA): TGTGCCAGCAGCCGCCCCTCAGTATCTGGGGCCAACGTCCTGACTTTC.

CDR3 in DNA: TGTGCCAGCAGCCCAAGGCGGATATCCTACGAGCAGTACTTC. Protein sequence: CASSPRRISYEQYF. This chain links TRBV11-3 with TRBJ2-7; D not resolved. Trimming removed 5 bases from V and 1 base from J, with 12 bases in between. Germline-derived CDR1 and CDR2 are SGHNT and YENEEA. The CDR3 is 14 amino acids.

V and J are TRBV19 and TRBJ1-5, with TRBD1 matching 9 bases. In germline, CDR1 is LNHDA, CDR2 SQIVND (reference sequence). Germline trimming cut 7 bases from V and 1 base from J; bases unmatched to any gene: 5. CDR3 size: 15 residues. This CDR3 reads CASITGGRSNQPQHF. The CDR3 region has the DNA TGTGCCAGTATAACAGGGGGCAGGAGCAATCAGCCCCAGCATTTT. Combining the CDR3 with reference TRBV19 and TRBJ1-5 gives the whole variable domain DGGITQSPKYLFRKEGQNVTLSCEQNLNHDAMYWYRQDPGQGLRLIYYSQIVNDFQKGDIAEGYSVSREKKESFPLTVTSAQKNPTAFYLCASITGGRSNQPQHFGDGTRLSIL.

The J gene is TRBJ1-4, the V gene TRBV6-6, with a weak D call TRBD1 (5 bases). The CDR3 has 14 residues. The ends were cut back, 6 bases at V and 5 bases at J, with 13 bases in the middle. The germline V gene has CDR1 MNHNY and CDR2 SVGAGI (reference sequence). CDR3 coding DNA: TGTGCCAGCAGCGTTTGGGCAGGGAATGAAAAACTGTTTTTT. Its protein product is CASSVWAGNEKLFF.

The chain is built from TRBV24-1 and TRBJ2-5, with a tentative D call TRBD2 (5 bases). The CDR3 is 12 residues long. The germline CDR1 and CDR2 sequences are KGHDR and SFDVKD. V was clipped by 9 bases and J by 3 bases, with 10 bases between them. The CDR3 region has the DNA TGTGCCACCTCGGGGATGGAAGAGACCCAGTACTTC. This encodes CATSGMEETQYF.

Note on this clone: At the DNA level, this CDR3 is encoded by other sequences in the same sample as well. The DNA of the CDR3 is TGTGCCAGCAGCCAAGGACTGCCCGAGCAGTACTTC. The encoded protein is CASSQGLPEQYF. This chain links TRBV3-1 (or the pseudogene TRBV3-2) with TRBJ2-7; D is unclear. Trimming removed 1 base at V and 6 bases at J, with 7 bases between. Germline V gene data show CDR1 as LGHDT and CDR2 as YNNKEL (reference sequence). The CDR3 spans 12 residues.

The chain employs TRBV19 and TRBJ2-3, with 7 nucleotides matching TRBD1. Germline CDR1 is LNHDA and CDR2 is SQIVND (reference sequence). The ends lost 3 bases at V and 6 bases at J; junction bases unmatched: 18. The CDR3 is 18 residues long. The CDR3 loop is CASSIGVHLQGKGDTQYF. The CDR3 nucleotides are TGTGCCAGTAGTATCGGGGTTCATTTACAGGGGAAAGGGGATACGCAGTATTTT.

V and J are TRBV19 and TRBJ1-1; D may be TRBD1 (5 bases). The CDR3 is 13 residues long. With 5 bases removed from V and 5 bases from J, the gap between germline ends came to 12 bases. CDR1 is LNHDA, CDR2 SQIVND, per germline (reference sequence). The CDR3 protein is CASSPQRGTEAFF. The CDR3 DNA reads as TGTGCCAGTAGTCCCCAGCGGGGGACTGAAGCTTTCTTT.

The genes are TRBV14 and TRBJ1-2; 10 bases are shared with TRBD1. Trimming at V came to 4 bases and at J to 7 bases, leaving 3 bases not matched to a gene. Germline CDR1 is SGHDN and CDR2 is FVKESK. The CDR3 is 13 residues long. In DNA, the CDR3 is TGTGCCAGCAGCCCGACAGGGGGCCGTGGCTACACCTTC. Translated: CASSPTGGRGYTF.

The rearrangement uses TRBV7-9 and TRBJ2-7; 7 bases line up with TRBD2. Trimming at V came to 2 bases and at J to 5 bases, leaving 15 bases not matched to a gene. The CDR3 is 17 amino acids. CDR1 and CDR2 from the germline V gene are SEHNR and FQNEAQ (reference sequence). CDR3 amino acids: CASSLIPRSAGKDEQYF. The DNA for the CDR3 is TGTGCCAGCAGCTTAATCCCCAGGTCAGCGGGAAAAGACGAGCAGTACTTC.

The gene calls are TRBV15 and TRBJ2-7; possibly TRBD1 for D (6 bases). Germline V gives CDR1 LNHNV, CDR2 YYDKDF (reference sequence). There are 12 residues in the CDR3. V dropped 0 bases and J dropped 7 bases, with 7 bases sitting between them. This chain's CDR3 is CATSRDRGEQYF. The CDR3 DNA reads as TGTGCCACCAGCAGAGATAGGGGGGAGCAGTACTTC.

The chain carries TRBV6-1 and TRBJ2-7; 9 bases fit TRBD2. This CDR3 region has 15 residues. Germline V gene lookup returns CDR1 MNHNS and CDR2 SASEGT. V trimming: 2 bases; J trimming: 4 bases; junction bases outside the gene matches: 6. CDR3 nucleotides: TGTGCCAGCAGTGAACTTGCGGGAGGGCGGTACGAGCAGTACTTC. This translates into CASSELAGGRYEQYF.

A few counts support this clone. The chain employs TRBV5-8 and TRBJ2-2; D perhaps matches TRBD1 (7 bases). Germline CDR1 SGHTS, CDR2 YDEGEE. V lost 0 bases and J lost 4, with 10 bases in between. This CDR3 has 15 residues. In nucleotides, the CDR3 is TGTGCCAGCAGCTTGGCCCAGGGGGGCACCGGGGAGCTGTTTTTT. This gives the protein CASSLAQGGTGELFF.

The chain is built from TRBV12-3 or TRBV12-4 and TRBJ1-5; no definite D call. The CDR3 has 12 amino acids. Trimming took off 2 bases at V and 9 bases at J, with 8 bases between the two ends. CDR3 sequence (DNA): TGTGCCAGCAGTTTACTACCGTCGCCCCAGCATTTT. Its protein product is CASSLLPSPQHF.

This sequence joins TRBV6-5 and TRBJ2-7; TRBD1 is a possible D gene (6 bases). Trimming cost V 2 bases and J 2 bases, with 10 bases left between them. CDR1 MNHEY and CDR2 SVGAGI come from the germline V gene. CDR3 length: 14 residues. This chain's CDR3 is CASSYRTAAYEQYF. DNA of the CDR3: TGTGCCAGCAGTTACCGGACAGCTGCCTACGAGCAGTACTTC.

The V call is TRBV27, the J call TRBJ1-6; tentative D call: TRBD1 (6 bases). This CDR3 is built from 13 residues. Germline V gives CDR1 MNHEY, CDR2 SMNVEV (reference sequence). V lost 4 bases to trimming and J lost 9 bases, with 10 bases between them. The CDR3 spells CASSWGLSSPLHF. The CDR3 nucleotides are TGTGCCAGCAGTTGGGGGCTTAGTTCACCCCTCCACTTT.

The chain recombines TRBV11-3 with TRBJ2-1; D may be TRBD2 (5 bases). CDR1 is SGHNT, CDR2 YENEEA, per germline. Trimming removed 2 bases at V and 7 bases at J, with 6 bases between. The CDR3 sequence is 12 residues long. CDR3 loop: CASSLSGNEQFF. CDR3 nucleotide sequence: TGTGCCAGCAGCTTATCGGGGAATGAGCAGTTCTTC.

This chain connects TRBV30 to TRBJ1-4; D possibly corresponds to TRBD1 (6 bases). Germline values: CDR1 GTSNPN, CDR2 SVGIG (reference sequence). Trimming stripped 0 bases from V and 4 bases from J, with 18 bases between. The CDR3 is made up of 17 amino acids. The CDR3 DNA reads as TGTGCCTGGAGTGTAAGGGTGACAGGAACCCTTAATGAAAAACTGTTTTTT. This sequence encodes CAWSVRVTGTLNEKLFF.